The 22 T cell receptor beta chains given below trace back to one sample, sequenced in a study of blood T cells in healthy people across ages. Using a J-beta primer mix together with a sample-barcoded 5' primer, a second PCR was run for roughly 7 to 12 cycles. TCRdb redid the calling of the 5' RACE reads with MiXCR, one entry per CDR3 protein. This sample has approximately 1,700,000 distinct CDR3 sequences, with roughly two fifths found just once. Specimen: blood. Receptors were obtained from a human donor in good health.

This clonotype came up many times. J is TRBJ2-6 and V is TRBV7-9; a weak D match, TRBD1 (6 bases). The germline V gene has CDR1 SEHNR and CDR2 FQNEAQ (reference sequence). The CDR3 runs to 15 residues. Trimming left V 5 bases short and J 0 bases short, with 8 bases between. CDR3: CASSRDISGANVLTF. CDR3 coding DNA: TGTGCCAGCAGCCGGGACATCTCTGGGGCCAACGTCCTGACTTTC.

This clonotype was seen only once. The chain has TRBV5-1 and TRBJ1-2, with TRBD1 matching 10 bases. The CDR3 is 13 residues long. Germline CDR1 reads SGHRS; CDR2 reads YFSETQ. Unmatched junction bases numbered 4, after V lost 6 bases and J lost 5 bases. CDR3 region: CASTEGQGYGYTF. In nucleotides, the CDR3 is TGCGCCAGCACCGAGGGACAGGGGTATGGCTACACCTTC.

A word on this clonotype: The junction and the germline gene differ at one end; a read error may be behind it. The rearrangement links TRBV27 to TRBJ2-1; 9 positions agree with TRBD2. CDR3 length: 15 amino acids. Germline V gives CDR1 MNHEY, CDR2 SMNVEV (reference sequence). CDR3 residues: CAGSPSGGPFPEQFF. Here the CDR3 DNA reads TGTGCCGGCAGCCCCAGCGGGGGGCCTTTCCCGGAGCAGTTCTTC.

The gene calls are TRBV2 and TRBJ1-5, with D possibly matching TRBD1 (5 bases). Germline lookup yields CDR1 SNHLY and CDR2 FYNNEI. The CDR3 contains 15 residues. The germline V and J ends were trimmed by 5 bases and 1 base, with 12 bases remaining between them. The CDR3 loop is CASSRLTESNQPQHF. DNA for the CDR3: TGTGCCAGCAGTAGGTTGACAGAGAGCAATCAGCCCCAGCATTTT.

The chain employs TRBV29-1 and TRBJ1-2; TRBD1 agrees at 8 bases. Trimming took 6 bases from V and 1 from J; bases not matched to a gene: 4. This CDR3 comprises 13 residues. CDR1 and CDR2 from the germline V gene are SQVTM and ANQGSEA. The CDR3: CSVQGAFNYGYTF. The CDR3 DNA reads TGCAGCGTCCAGGGGGCGTTTAACTATGGCTACACCTTC.

This clonotype was observed at least ten times. V and J are TRBV6-2 or TRBV6-3 and TRBJ1-2, with D maybe TRBD1 (5 bases). Trimming took off 6 bases at V and 9 bases at J, with 17 bases between the two ends. In germline, CDR1 is MNHEY, CDR2 SVGEGT. This CDR3 region has 13 residues. The CDR3 reads CASRTGTPRRYTF. The CDR3 nucleotides read TGTGCCAGCAGGACCGGGACGCCTCGCCGCTACACCTTC.

This chain connects TRBV5-1 to TRBJ2-3, with TRBD1 matching 8 bases. This CDR3 comprises 14 residues. V was pared by 4 bases and J by 4 bases, with 5 bases of the junction left unmatched. Looked up from germline, CDR1 is SGHRS and CDR2 is YFSETQ. The CDR3, as DNA: TGCGCCAGCAGCCAGACAGGGGCAGCAGATACGCAGTATTTT. Its protein product is CASSQTGAADTQYF. The variable domain in full, completed from reference TRBV5-1 and TRBJ2-3, reads KAGVTQTPRYLIKTRGQQVTLSCSPISGHRSVSWYQQTPGQGLQFLFEYFSETQRNKGNFPGRFSGRQFSNSRSEMNVSTLELGDSALYLCASSQTGAADTQYFGPGTRLTVL.

This sequence joins TRBV10-3 and TRBJ1-1, with D possibly TRBD1 on 5 matching bases. Trimming removed 0 bases at V and 8 bases at J, with 10 bases between. Germline V gene lookup returns CDR1 ENHRY and CDR2 SYGVKD. This CDR3 is 13 amino acids long. The CDR3 DNA sequence: TGTGCCATCAGTGAGTCGGGGGGACGCGAAGCTTTCTTT. Amino acid sequence: CAISESGGREAFF.

V usage is TRBV29-1 and J usage is TRBJ1-2, with unresolved D. CDR3 length: 12 amino acids. V was trimmed by 2 bases and J by 0 bases, leaving 4 bases between them. The germline gives CDR1 SQVTM, CDR2 ANQGSEA. The chain's CDR3 is CSVESSNYGYTF. The CDR3 nucleotides read TGCAGCGTTGAAAGCTCTAACTATGGCTACACCTTC.

This rearrangement joins TRBV5-1 to TRBJ1-1; TRBD1 is a possible D gene (5 bases). This CDR3 is 13 amino acids long. The V end lost 0 bases, the J end lost 7 bases, and 10 bases lay between the germline ends. Germline-derived CDR1 and CDR2 are SGHRS and YFSETQ. Written as DNA, the CDR3 is TGCGCCAGCAGCTTGGACGGGGGGTATGAAGCTTTCTTT. This codes for CASSLDGGYEAFF.

CDR3 nucleotides: TGCAGCGCCCTCGAGGGCCAAGAGACCCAGTACTTC. Amino acid sequence: CSALEGQETQYF. The genes are TRBV29-1 and TRBJ2-5; D may be TRBD2 (5 bases). Germline CDR1 is SQVTM and CDR2 is ANQGSEA. V dropped 7 bases and J dropped 1 base, with 10 bases sitting between them. The CDR3 consists of 12 residues.

The gene calls are TRBV29-1 and TRBJ1-3, with TRBD1 as a possible D gene (6 bases). V shed 2 bases and J shed 5 bases, with 10 bases lying between them. Per the germline V gene, CDR1 is SQVTM and CDR2 is ANQGSEA. This CDR3 is 13 amino acids long. Here the CDR3 reads CSVEWQGRNTIYF. DNA of the CDR3: TGCAGCGTTGAATGGCAGGGGAGAAACACCATATATTTT.

The chain employs TRBV29-1 and TRBJ1-2, with D possibly TRBD1 on 6 matching bases. The germline V gene encodes CDR1 SQVTM and CDR2 ANQGSEA. The CDR3 covers 18 residues. Trimming removed 0 bases from V and 0 bases from J, with 20 bases in between. As DNA, the CDR3 is TGCAGCGTTGAAGATTGGGGGGGCCGCAACAATCCTAACTATGGCTACACCTTC. It translates to CSVEDWGGRNNPNYGYTF. The full variable domain, rest sourced from reference TRBV29-1 and TRBJ1-2, is SAVISQKPSRDICQRGTSLTIQCQVDSQVTMMFWYRQQPGQSLTLIATANQGSEATYESGFVIDKFPISRPNLTFSTLTVSNMSPEDSSIYLCSVEDWGGRNNPNYGYTFGSGTRLTVV.

This clonotype came up once. The V and J genes are TRBV24-1 and TRBJ2-4; D is perhaps TRBD2 (6 bases). The CDR3 sequence is 14 residues long. The germline CDR1 and CDR2 sequences are KGHDR and SFDVKD. V lost 3 bases and J 1 base, leaving 6 bases between the germline ends. CDR3: CATSDGGAKNIQYF. CDR3 DNA sequence: TGTGCCACCAGTGATGGAGGGGCCAAAAACATTCAGTACTTC.

This clonotype was found a few times. The V and J genes are TRBV7-2 and TRBJ2-7; weak D call: TRBD2 (6 bases). The V end was cut by 5 bases, the J end by 3 bases, with 20 bases between. Germline V CDR1 and CDR2: SGHTA, FQGNSA. The CDR3 is 16 residues long. The CDR3: CASSRGTSGYYYEQYF. CDR3 in DNA: TGTGCCAGCAGCCGCGGGACCTCTGGCTACTACTACGAGCAGTACTTC.

The chain joins TRBV7-9 to TRBJ1-2; D ambiguous. CDR1 and CDR2 from the germline V gene are SEHNR and FQNEAQ (reference sequence). This CDR3 comprises 14 residues. V lost 5 bases to trimming and J lost 4 bases, with 14 bases between them. The CDR3 sequence: CASSPAERAYGYTF. The CDR3 region has the DNA TGTGCCAGCAGCCCTGCGGAGAGGGCCTATGGCTACACCTTC.

About this clonotype itself: At one boundary the junction diverges from the germline segment, which might be a read error. The V call is TRBV6-2 or TRBV6-3, the J call TRBJ2-3; no clear D gene. Germline-derived CDR1 and CDR2 are MNHEY and SVGEGT. The CDR3 spans 14 residues. CDR3 residues: CASRYSLSPDTQYF. CDR3 DNA sequence: TGTGCCAGCAGGTACTCTCTGAGTCCAGATACGCAGTATTTT.

As for this clonotype: One junction end does not reproduce the germline sequence, and a read error may be involved. The rearrangement joins TRBV12-3 or TRBV12-4 to TRBJ1-4, with D uncertain. The CDR3 is made up of 14 amino acids. CDR3 nucleotide sequence: TGTGCCAGCCGGGGAGCTGCAACTAGTGAAAAACTGTTTTTT. Encoded protein: CASRGAATSEKLFF.

CDR3 in amino acids: CASSLPGGLNNEQFF. For the CDR3, the DNA is TGCGCCAGCAGCCTTCCGGGGGGGCTGAACAATGAGCAGTTCTTC. The chain links TRBV4-1 to TRBJ2-1, with 8 bases fitting TRBD2. The length of the CDR3 is 15 residues. Per germline, CDR1 MGHRA and CDR2 YSYEKL. Trimming removed 4 bases from V and 5 bases from J; junction bases left unmatched: 7.

The chain recombines TRBV20-1 with TRBJ2-7; unclear D gene. V was shortened by 1 base and J by 7 bases, with 14 bases between the two germline ends. This CDR3 contains 13 residues. Germline V lookup: CDR1 DFQATT, CDR2 SNEGSKA (reference sequence). CDR3 protein: CSARGPLNNEQYF. The CDR3 DNA reads TGCAGTGCTAGAGGGCCCCTTAACAATGAGCAGTACTTC.

The chain uses TRBV5-1 and TRBJ2-7, with TRBD2 matching over 7 bases. The V segment lost 4 bases and the J segment 2 bases; nucleotides outside the gene matches: 12. CDR3 length: 16 residues. Germline assignment: CDR1 SGHRS and CDR2 YFSETQ. The CDR3 sequence: CASSALADVSAYEQYF. The CDR3 nucleotides are TGCGCCAGCAGCGCTCTAGCGGATGTATCGGCCTACGAGCAGTACTTC.

V usage is TRBV28 and J usage is TRBJ2-1; no reliable D call. This CDR3 has 13 residues. The V gene lost 5 bases and the J gene lost 5 bases, with 10 bases spanning the gap. CDR1 MDHEN and CDR2 SYDVKM come from the germline V gene. This chain's CDR3 is CASSPTTNNEQFF. The DNA for the CDR3 is TGTGCCAGCAGTCCAACTACTAACAATGAGCAGTTCTTC.